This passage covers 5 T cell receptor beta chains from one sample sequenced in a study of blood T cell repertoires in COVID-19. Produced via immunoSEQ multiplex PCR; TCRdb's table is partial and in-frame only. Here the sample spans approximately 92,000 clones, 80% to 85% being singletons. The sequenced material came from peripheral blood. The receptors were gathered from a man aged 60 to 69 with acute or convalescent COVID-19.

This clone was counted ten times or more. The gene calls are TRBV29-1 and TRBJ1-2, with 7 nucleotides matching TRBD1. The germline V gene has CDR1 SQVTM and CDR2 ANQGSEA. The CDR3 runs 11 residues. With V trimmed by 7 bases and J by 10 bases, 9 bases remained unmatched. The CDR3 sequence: CSGTGTDDYTF. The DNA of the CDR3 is TGCAGCGGTACCGGGACAGATGACTACACCTTC.

The CDR3 bases are TGTGCCACCAGTGATTTGAAGGGCAGGGGGCACGGCACAGATACGCAGTATTTT. Residues: CATSDLKGRGHGTDTQYF. The chain employs TRBV24-1 and TRBJ2-3; 8 nucleotides agree with TRBD1. From germline, CDR1 is KGHDR and CDR2 SFDVKD. After removal of 0 bases from V and 1 base from J, the junction contained 8 bases not matched to a gene. This CDR3 region has 18 residues.

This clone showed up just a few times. CDR3 in amino acids: CASRATGGIDYGYTF. In DNA, the CDR3 is TGTGCCAGCAGGGCGACAGGGGGCATTGACTATGGCTACACCTTC. The chain carries TRBV6-5 and TRBJ1-2; 10 bases agree with TRBD1. The V gene's germline CDR1 is MNHEY and CDR2 SVGAGI. The CDR3 consists of 15 residues. V lost 6 bases, J lost 3 bases, and 7 bases stayed unmatched.

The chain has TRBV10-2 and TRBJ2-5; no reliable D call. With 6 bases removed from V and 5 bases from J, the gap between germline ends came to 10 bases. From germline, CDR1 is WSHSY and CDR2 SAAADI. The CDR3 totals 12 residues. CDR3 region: CASSATLETQYF. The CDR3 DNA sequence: TGCGCCAGCAGCGCCACTCTCGAGACCCAGTACTTC.

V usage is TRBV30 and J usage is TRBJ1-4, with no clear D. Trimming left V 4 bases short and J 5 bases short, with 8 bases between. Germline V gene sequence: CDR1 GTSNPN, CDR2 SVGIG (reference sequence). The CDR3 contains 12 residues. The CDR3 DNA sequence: TGTGCCTGGAATAAACAGAATGAAAAACTGTTTTTT. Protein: CAWNKQNEKLFF.